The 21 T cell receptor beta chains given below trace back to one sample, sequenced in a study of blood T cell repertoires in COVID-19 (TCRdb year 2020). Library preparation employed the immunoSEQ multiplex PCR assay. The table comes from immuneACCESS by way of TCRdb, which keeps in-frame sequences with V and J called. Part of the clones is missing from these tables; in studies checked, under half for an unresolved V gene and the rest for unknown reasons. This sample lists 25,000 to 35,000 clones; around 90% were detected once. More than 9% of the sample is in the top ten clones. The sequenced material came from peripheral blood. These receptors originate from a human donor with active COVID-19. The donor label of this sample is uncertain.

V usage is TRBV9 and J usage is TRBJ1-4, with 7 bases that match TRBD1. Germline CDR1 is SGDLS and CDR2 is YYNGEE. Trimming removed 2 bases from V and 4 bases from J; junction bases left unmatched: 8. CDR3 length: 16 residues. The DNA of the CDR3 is TGTGCCAGCAGCGTTTATGGGACAGCGATTAATGAAAAACTGTTTTTT. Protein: CASSVYGTAINEKLFF.

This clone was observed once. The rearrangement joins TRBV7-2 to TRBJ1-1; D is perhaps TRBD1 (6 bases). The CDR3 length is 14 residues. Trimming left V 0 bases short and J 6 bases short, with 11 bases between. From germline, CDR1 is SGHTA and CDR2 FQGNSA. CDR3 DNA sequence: TGTGCCAGCAGCTTAGCGATAGGGGGGGCTGAAGCTTTCTTT. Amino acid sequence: CASSLAIGGAEAFF.

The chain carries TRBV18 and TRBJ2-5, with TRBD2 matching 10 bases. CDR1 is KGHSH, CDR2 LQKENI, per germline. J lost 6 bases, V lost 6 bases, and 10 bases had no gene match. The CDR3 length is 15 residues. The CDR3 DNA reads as TGTGCCAGCTCTCCCGAAAGCGGGAGGGGGAAGACCCAGTACTTC. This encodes CASSPESGRGKTQYF.

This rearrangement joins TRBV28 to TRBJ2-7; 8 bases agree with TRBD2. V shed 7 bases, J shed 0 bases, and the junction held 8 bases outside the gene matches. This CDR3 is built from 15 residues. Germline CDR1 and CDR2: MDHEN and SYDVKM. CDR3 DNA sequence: TGTGCCAGCAAGTATAAGCGGGAGAACTCCTACGAGCAGTACTTC. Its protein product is CASKYKRENSYEQYF.

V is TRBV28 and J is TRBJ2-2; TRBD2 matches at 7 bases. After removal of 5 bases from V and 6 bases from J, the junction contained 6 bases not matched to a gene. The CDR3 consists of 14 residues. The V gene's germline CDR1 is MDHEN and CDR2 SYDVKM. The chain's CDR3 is CASSPLAKAGELFF. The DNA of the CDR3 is TGTGCCAGCAGTCCACTAGCGAAGGCCGGGGAGCTGTTTTTT. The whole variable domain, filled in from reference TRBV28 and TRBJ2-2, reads DVKVTQSSRYLVKRTGEKVFLECVQDMDHENMFWYRQDPGLGLRLIYFSYDVKMKEKGDIPEGYSVSREKKERFSLILESASTNQTSMYLCASSPLAKAGELFFGEGSRLTVL.

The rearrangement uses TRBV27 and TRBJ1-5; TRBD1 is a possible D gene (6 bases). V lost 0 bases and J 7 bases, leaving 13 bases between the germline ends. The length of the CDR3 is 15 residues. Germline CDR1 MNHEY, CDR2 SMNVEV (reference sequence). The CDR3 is CASSLSWGRRQPQHF. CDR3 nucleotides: TGTGCCAGCAGTTTATCTTGGGGGCGACGGCAGCCCCAGCATTTT.

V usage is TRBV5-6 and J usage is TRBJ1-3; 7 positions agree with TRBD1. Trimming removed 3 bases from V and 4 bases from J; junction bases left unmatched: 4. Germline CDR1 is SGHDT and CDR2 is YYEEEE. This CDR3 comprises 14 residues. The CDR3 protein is CASSSPGQGNTIYF. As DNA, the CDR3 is TGTGCCAGCAGCTCCCCGGGACAGGGAAACACCATATATTTT.

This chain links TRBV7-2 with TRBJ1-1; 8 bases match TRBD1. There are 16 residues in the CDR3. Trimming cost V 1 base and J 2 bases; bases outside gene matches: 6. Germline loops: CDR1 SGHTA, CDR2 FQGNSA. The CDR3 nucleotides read TGTGCCAGCAGCTTAGGACGGGACAGGCGCAACACTGAAGCTTTCTTT. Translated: CASSLGRDRRNTEAFF.

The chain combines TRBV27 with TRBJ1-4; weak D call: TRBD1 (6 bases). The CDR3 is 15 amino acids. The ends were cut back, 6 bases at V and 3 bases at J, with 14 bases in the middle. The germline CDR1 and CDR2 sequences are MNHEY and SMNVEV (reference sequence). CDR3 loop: CASSLTGQPNEKLFF. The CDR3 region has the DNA TGTGCCAGCAGCCTTACCGGACAGCCTAATGAAAAACTGTTTTTT.

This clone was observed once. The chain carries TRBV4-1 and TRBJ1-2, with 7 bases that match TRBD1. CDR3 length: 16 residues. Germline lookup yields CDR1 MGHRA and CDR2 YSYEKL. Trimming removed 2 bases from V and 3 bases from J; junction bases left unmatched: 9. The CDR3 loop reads CASSQPQTGNYYGYTF. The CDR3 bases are TGCGCCAGCAGCCAACCCCAGACAGGGAACTACTATGGCTACACCTTC.

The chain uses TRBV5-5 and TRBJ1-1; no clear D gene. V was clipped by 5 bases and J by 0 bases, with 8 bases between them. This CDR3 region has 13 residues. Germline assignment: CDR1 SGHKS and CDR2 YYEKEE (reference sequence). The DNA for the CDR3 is TGTGCCAGCAGGACCGACTTGAACACTGAAGCTTTCTTT. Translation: CASRTDLNTEAFF.

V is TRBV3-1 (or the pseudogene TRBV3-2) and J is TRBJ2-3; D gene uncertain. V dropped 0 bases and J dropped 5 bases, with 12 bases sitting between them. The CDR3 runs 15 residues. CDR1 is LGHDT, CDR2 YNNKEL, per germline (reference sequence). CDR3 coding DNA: TGTGCCAGCAGCCAAGAGGCGGCTAAAGTAGATACGCAGTATTTT. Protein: CASSQEAAKVDTQYF.

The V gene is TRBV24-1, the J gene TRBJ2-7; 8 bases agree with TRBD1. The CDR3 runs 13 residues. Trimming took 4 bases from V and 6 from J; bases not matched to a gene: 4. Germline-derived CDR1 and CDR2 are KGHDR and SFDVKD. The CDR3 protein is CATSDLTGVEQYF. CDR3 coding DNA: TGTGCCACCAGTGACCTGACAGGGGTCGAGCAGTACTTC.

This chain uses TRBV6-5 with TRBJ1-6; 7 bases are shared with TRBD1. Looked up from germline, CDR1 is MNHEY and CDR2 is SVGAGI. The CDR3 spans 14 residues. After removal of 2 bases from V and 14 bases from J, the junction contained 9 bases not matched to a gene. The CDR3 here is CASSYATGPQSLHF. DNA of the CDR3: TGTGCCAGCAGTTACGCGACAGGGCCCCAGTCCCTCCACTTT.

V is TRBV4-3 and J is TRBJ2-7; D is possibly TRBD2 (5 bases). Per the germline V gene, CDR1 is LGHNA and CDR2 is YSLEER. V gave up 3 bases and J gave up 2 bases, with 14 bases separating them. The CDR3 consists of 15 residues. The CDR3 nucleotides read TGCGCCAGCAGCCAGGCCCGGGGAGAGACCTACGAGCAGTACTTC. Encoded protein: CASSQARGETYEQYF.

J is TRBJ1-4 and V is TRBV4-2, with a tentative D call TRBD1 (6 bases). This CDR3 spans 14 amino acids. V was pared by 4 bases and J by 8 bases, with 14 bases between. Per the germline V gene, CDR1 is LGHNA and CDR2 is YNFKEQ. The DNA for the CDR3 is TGTGCCAGCAGCCCGGGGGGGGGCGGAGAAAAACTGTTTTTT. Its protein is CASSPGGGGEKLFF.

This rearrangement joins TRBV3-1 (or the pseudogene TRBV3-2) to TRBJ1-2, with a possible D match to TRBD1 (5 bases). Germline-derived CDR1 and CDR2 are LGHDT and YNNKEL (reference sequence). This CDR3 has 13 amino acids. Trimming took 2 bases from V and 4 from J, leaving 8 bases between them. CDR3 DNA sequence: TGTGCCAGCAGCCAACAGGGTTCCTATGGCTACACCTTC. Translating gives CASSQQGSYGYTF.

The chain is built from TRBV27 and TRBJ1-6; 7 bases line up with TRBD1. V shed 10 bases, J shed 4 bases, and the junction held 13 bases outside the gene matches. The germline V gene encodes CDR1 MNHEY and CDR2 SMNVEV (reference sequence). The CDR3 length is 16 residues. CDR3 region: CATIPGTADYNSPLHF. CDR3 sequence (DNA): TGTGCCACCATACCCGGGACAGCCGATTATAATTCACCCCTCCACTTT.

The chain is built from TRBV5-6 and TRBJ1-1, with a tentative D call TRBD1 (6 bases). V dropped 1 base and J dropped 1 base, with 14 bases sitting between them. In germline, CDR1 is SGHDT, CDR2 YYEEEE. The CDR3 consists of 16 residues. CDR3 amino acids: CASSLRPGAPNTEAFF. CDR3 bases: TGTGCCAGCAGCTTGCGGCCAGGGGCCCCGAACACTGAAGCTTTCTTT.

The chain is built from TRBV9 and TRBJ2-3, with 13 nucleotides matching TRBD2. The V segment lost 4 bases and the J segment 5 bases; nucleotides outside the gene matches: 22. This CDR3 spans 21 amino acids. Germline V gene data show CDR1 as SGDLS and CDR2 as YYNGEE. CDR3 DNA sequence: TGTGCCAGCAGCTCGGGGACTAGCGGGACTTTCAAATTTATTCCCCAAGATACGCAGTATTTT. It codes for CASSSGTSGTFKFIPQDTQYF.

CDR3 residues: CASSLERGQGTDTQYF. CDR3 DNA sequence: TGCGCCAGCAGCTTGGAGAGGGGACAGGGAACGGATACGCAGTATTTT. The chain employs TRBV5-1 and TRBJ2-3, with 9 positions matching TRBD1. Germline CDR1 reads SGHRS; CDR2 reads YFSETQ. The CDR3 runs 16 residues. J was trimmed by 6 bases and V by 0 bases; bases with no gene match: 8.